The text below deals with one T cell receptor beta chain. The ends were cut back, 6 bases at V and 7 bases at J, with 18 bases in the middle. Germline assignment: CDR1 SGHAT and CDR2 FQDESV (reference sequence). This CDR3 comprises 15 residues. The sample originates from a study of blood T cell repertoires in COVID-19. Study summary: The analysed material was cDNA or gDNA that came from T cells, B-cell-depleted T cells, or PBMCs.

Libraries were prepared by immunoSEQ multiplex PCR; TCRdb keeps only in-frame clonotypes and omits some of them. The repertoire holds about 82,000 clones, around four fifths seen once, with about 18% in the top ten. The chain recombines TRBV11-1 with TRBJ2-2; D is perhaps TRBD2 (6 bases). The sequencing input was peripheral blood. The origin of this receptor is an elderly man with active or convalescent COVID-19. DNA for the CDR3: TGTGCCAGCAGGCGGGACCACTACCCGGGCGGGGAGCTGTTTTTT. This sequence encodes CASRRDHYPGGELFF.